This entry lists 3 T cell receptor beta chains sequenced from one sample in a study of blood T cells in healthy people across ages. With a J-beta primer mix and a sample-barcoded 5' primer, a second PCR ran roughly 7 to 11 cycles. A single record per CDR3 protein comes from TCRdb applying MiXCR to the 5' RACE reads. Of some 760,000 distinct CDR3 sequences in the sample, around a quarter were seen once. The same specimen was also included in a second study, on T cells of mothers and their children.

Specimen: blood. The origin of the receptors is a boy between 10 and 17 years old in good health.

As concerns this clonotype: The junction and the germline gene differ at one end; a read error may be behind it. V is TRBV9 and J is TRBJ2-7, with D possibly TRBD2 on 6 matching bases. CDR3 size: 14 residues. Germline CDR1 is SGDLS and CDR2 is YYNGEE. The CDR3 coding sequence is TGTGTCAGCACCTTAGGTGGGGGGACGGAGGAGCAGTACTTC. This encodes CVSTLGGGTEEQYF.

This chain uses TRBV19 with TRBJ2-4; 13 bases fit TRBD2. CDR3 length: 15 amino acids. The V gene's germline CDR1 is LNHDA and CDR2 SQIVND (reference sequence). With V trimmed by 4 bases and J by 6 bases, 3 bases remained unmatched. The CDR3 DNA follows: TGTGCCAGTAGTAGGACTAGCGGGGGTAGAAACATTCAGTACTTC. This encodes CASSRTSGGRNIQYF.

The V and J genes are TRBV4-1 and TRBJ2-5; 8 positions agree with TRBD2. The DNA end is a closer match to TRBJ2-7, so the J assignment may be wrong. The germline gives CDR1 MGHRA, CDR2 YSYEKL. This CDR3 contains 15 residues. As DNA, the CDR3 is TGCGCCAGCAGCCTCGAAAGCGGGAGAGGCGACGAGCAGTACTTC. Translated: CASSLESGRGDEQYF.